Reported below is one T cell receptor beta chain. Antigen specificity is unknown. The data stem from a study of tumor-infiltrating lymphocytes in localized non-small cell lung cancer. Study at large: The cohort mixed smokers and never-smokers, several histologies, and some post-neoadjuvant-chemotherapy samples.

Method: immunoSEQ multiplex PCR; TCRdb's copy keeps in-frame clones and lacks some. The profile shows thousands of clones, roughly 74% of them singletons. General study findings and limits: No link was found between tumor T-cell fraction and recurrence-free survival. Each assay used a separate piece of the same tissue. Immunotypes IM1 and IM2 had similar TCR-derived T-cell fractions.

Per germline, CDR1 SQVTM and CDR2 ANQGSEA. V shed 1 base and J shed 12 bases, with 6 bases lying between them. This CDR3 has 9 residues. Source material: lung tumor tissue. The sequence was obtained from a human donor with non-small cell lung cancer. The V call is TRBV29-1, the J call TRBJ1-1; D remains ambiguous. CDR3 amino acids: CSVEGRSFF. In DNA form, the CDR3 reads TGCAGCGTTGAAGGGAGGTCTTTCTTT.